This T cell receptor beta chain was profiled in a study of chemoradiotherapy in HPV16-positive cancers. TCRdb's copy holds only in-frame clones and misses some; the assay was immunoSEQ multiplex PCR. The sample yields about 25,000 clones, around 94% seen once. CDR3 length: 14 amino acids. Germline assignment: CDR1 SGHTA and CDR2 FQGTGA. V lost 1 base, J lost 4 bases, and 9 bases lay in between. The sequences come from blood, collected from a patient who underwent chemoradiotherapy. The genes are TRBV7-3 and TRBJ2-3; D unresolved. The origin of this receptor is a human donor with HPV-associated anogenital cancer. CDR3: CASSLRSHPDTQYF. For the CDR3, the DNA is TGTGCCAGCAGCTTAAGGTCCCACCCAGATACGCAGTATTTT. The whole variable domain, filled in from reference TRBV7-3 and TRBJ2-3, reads GAGVSQTPSNKVTEKGKYVELRCDPISGHTALYWYRQSLGQGPEFLIYFQGTGAADDSGLPNDRFFAVRPEGSVSTLKIQRTERGDSAVYLCASSLRSHPDTQYFGPGTRLTVL.